These T cell receptor beta chains were read from a single sample in a study of regulatory T cells in long-lasting Graves disease. MiXCR, applied by TCRdb to the multiplex PCR reads, yields one record per CDR3 protein. The sample carries approximately 390,000 distinct CDR3 sequences, around 15% recorded once. These same data were also listed under a study on T cells in Graves' hyperthyroidism and ophthalmopathy.

Sequenced material: peripheral blood mononuclear cells (PBMCs), taken at new diagnosis, from a patient treated with antithyroid drugs. These receptors originate from a woman aged 18-29 years with Graves disease. Each CDR3 is given with its conserved first and last residue. Each record gives: J gene, V gene, clone size, D gene, CDR3 DNA, CDR3 protein. A D gene is named only where the DNA matches it firmly. Where a row states a size, it is once, few, many or the class of an expanded clone; other rows omit it.

j_call: TRBJ2-3; v_call: TRBV19; clone_size: few; d_call: .; cdr3_nt: TGTGCCAGTAGTAGCCAGACATTTAATGCAGATACGCAGTATTTT; cdr3_aa: CASSSQTFNADTQYF
j_call: TRBJ2-1; v_call: TRBV7-9; clone_size: many; d_call: TRBD1; cdr3_nt: TGTGCCAGCAGTCGGGACAGGGCTTACAATGAGCAGTTCTTC; cdr3_aa: CASSRDRAYNEQFF
j_call: TRBJ1-6; v_call: TRBV30; clone_size: .; d_call: .; cdr3_nt: TGTGCCTGGAGTGAGGGGCGCTCCTATAATTCACCCCTCCACTTT; cdr3_aa: CAWSEGRSYNSPLHF
j_call: TRBJ1-1; v_call: TRBV5-1; clone_size: many; d_call: TRBD1; cdr3_nt: TGCGCCAGCAGCCCGACAGGGGGCGCTGGCACTGAAGCTTTCTTT; cdr3_aa: CASSPTGGAGTEAFF
j_call: TRBJ2-7; v_call: TRBV28; clone_size: many; d_call: .; cdr3_nt: TGTGCCAGCAGCCCACAGGGATTAGGGCGGGCAGAACCTTACGAGCAGTACTTC; cdr3_aa: CASSPQGLGRAEPYEQYF
j_call: TRBJ1-5; v_call: TRBV7-8; clone_size: few; d_call: TRBD1; cdr3_nt: TGTGCCAGCAGCTTCGACAGGGGGCGAGGCAATCAGCCCCAGCATTTT; cdr3_aa: CASSFDRGRGNQPQHF
j_call: TRBJ2-5; v_call: TRBV7-6; clone_size: many; d_call: TRBD1; cdr3_nt: TGTGCCAGCAGCCCACAGGGGGCGAAGACCCAGTACTTC; cdr3_aa: CASSPQGAKTQYF
j_call: TRBJ1-1; v_call: TRBV20-1; clone_size: once; d_call: TRBD1; cdr3_nt: TGCAGTGCTAGAATTACAGGGGCAAACACTGAAGCTTTCTTT; cdr3_aa: CSARITGANTEAFF
j_call: TRBJ2-5; v_call: TRBV5-1; clone_size: .; d_call: TRBD2; cdr3_nt: TGCGCCAGCAGCTTGGCCTTGACTAGCGGGGAGACCCAGTACTTC; cdr3_aa: CASSLALTSGETQYF
j_call: TRBJ1-1; v_call: TRBV5-1; clone_size: many; d_call: TRBD1; cdr3_nt: TGCGCCAGCAGCACTTCAGGGGGCAGCCCTGAAGCTTTCTTT; cdr3_aa: CASSTSGGSPEAFF
j_call: TRBJ1-2; v_call: TRBV30; clone_size: many; d_call: TRBD1; cdr3_nt: TGTGCCTGGATAGGGACAGGACGCTACACCTTC; cdr3_aa: CAWIGTGRYTF
j_call: TRBJ2-2; v_call: TRBV20-1; clone_size: .; d_call: TRBD2; cdr3_nt: TGCAGTGCTAAATTAGCGGGGGGGCGGAGCGGGGAGCTGTTTTTT; cdr3_aa: CSAKLAGGRSGELFF
j_call: TRBJ2-1; v_call: TRBV19; clone_size: many; d_call: .; cdr3_nt: TGTGCCAGTAGTATTTTTTGGGGTGAGGACAGATACAATGAGCAGTTCTTC; cdr3_aa: CASSIFWGEDRYNEQFF
j_call: TRBJ1-5; v_call: TRBV19; clone_size: .; d_call: .; cdr3_nt: TGTGCCAGTAGTATTGCTCGGACGATTAGCAGCAATCAGCCCCAGCATTTT; cdr3_aa: CASSIARTISSNQPQHF
j_call: TRBJ2-5; v_call: TRBV6-1; clone_size: few; d_call: .; cdr3_nt: TGTGCCAGCAGCGAGTCTCTGGGGCGGCAGGAGACCCAGTACTTC; cdr3_aa: CASSESLGRQETQYF
j_call: TRBJ2-7; v_call: TRBV12-3/TRBV12-4; clone_size: many; d_call: .; cdr3_nt: TGTGCCAGCAGTCCCCGGGCAGGCGGCTCCTACGAGCAGTACTTC; cdr3_aa: CASSPRAGGSYEQYF
j_call: TRBJ1-2; v_call: TRBV7-3; clone_size: .; d_call: TRBD1; cdr3_nt: TGTGCCAGCAGCTTATTCGGGACAGGGAATGGCTACACCTTC; cdr3_aa: CASSLFGTGNGYTF
j_call: TRBJ1-1; v_call: TRBV20-1; clone_size: many; d_call: .; cdr3_nt: TGCAGTGCTAGCCCCTTCCTACTCGGCGGGACTGAAGCTTTCTTT; cdr3_aa: CSASPFLLGGTEAFF
j_call: TRBJ2-7; v_call: TRBV20-1; clone_size: few; d_call: TRBD1; cdr3_nt: TGCAGTGCTTTATCTACAGGGGTCCAAGACGAGCAGTACTTC; cdr3_aa: CSALSTGVQDEQYF
j_call: TRBJ1-1; v_call: TRBV5-1; clone_size: many; d_call: TRBD1; cdr3_nt: TGCGCCAGCAGCTCCCAGGGGGGCCGGGACACTGAAGCTTTCTTT; cdr3_aa: CASSSQGGRDTEAFF
j_call: TRBJ2-1; v_call: TRBV20-1; clone_size: few; d_call: .; cdr3_nt: TGCAGTGCTAGATTTTCTATAGCGGACTACACCTACAATGAGCAGTTCTTC; cdr3_aa: CSARFSIADYTYNEQFF
j_call: TRBJ1-1; v_call: TRBV5-1; clone_size: many; d_call: .; cdr3_nt: TGCGCCGACACCACGGGAGAGAAAGCTTTCTTT; cdr3_aa: CADTTGEKAFF
j_call: TRBJ2-2; v_call: TRBV28; clone_size: many; d_call: .; cdr3_nt: TGTGCCAGCAGCTCGTTGGGGACCGGGGAGCTGTTTTTT; cdr3_aa: CASSSLGTGELFF
j_call: TRBJ2-7; v_call: TRBV27; clone_size: few; d_call: .; cdr3_nt: TGTGCCAGCAGGGGGGGGCTGGGCGAGCAGTACTTC; cdr3_aa: CASRGGLGEQYF
j_call: TRBJ1-5; v_call: TRBV6-1; clone_size: many; d_call: TRBD1; cdr3_nt: TGTGCCAGCAGTGCGGGACAGGGGGCCAATCAGCCCCAGCATTTT; cdr3_aa: CASSAGQGANQPQHF
j_call: TRBJ2-7; v_call: TRBV28; clone_size: many; d_call: TRBD1; cdr3_nt: TGTGCCAGCAGTTTGGGCGGACAGGAGCACGAGCAGTACTTC; cdr3_aa: CASSLGGQEHEQYF
j_call: TRBJ1-1; v_call: TRBV6-1; clone_size: many; d_call: .; cdr3_nt: TGTGCCACAGGGACTCGGGCGAACACTGAAGCTTTCTTT; cdr3_aa: CATGTRANTEAFF
j_call: TRBJ1-1; v_call: TRBV10-3; clone_size: many; d_call: .; cdr3_nt: TGTGCCATCAAAGGAGGGACGAACACTGAAGCTTTCTTT; cdr3_aa: CAIKGGTNTEAFF
j_call: TRBJ1-1; v_call: TRBV6-5; clone_size: many; d_call: .; cdr3_nt: TGTGCCAGCAGTTACTCAACCGGGAGGGCTTTCTTT; cdr3_aa: CASSYSTGRAFF
j_call: TRBJ2-5; v_call: TRBV2; clone_size: many; d_call: .; cdr3_nt: TGTGCCAGCAGTGAACGGGAGACCCAGTACTTC; cdr3_aa: CASSERETQYF
j_call: TRBJ2-1; v_call: TRBV18; clone_size: many; d_call: .; cdr3_nt: TGTGCCAGCTCACCCGCTGTGGCGATAGATGAGCAGTTCTTC; cdr3_aa: CASSPAVAIDEQFF
j_call: TRBJ1-3; v_call: TRBV10-3; clone_size: few; d_call: .; cdr3_nt: TGTGCCACCAGACGTTTCGGGGTTGACGCTGGAAACACCATATATTTT; cdr3_aa: CATRRFGVDAGNTIYF
j_call: TRBJ1-6; v_call: TRBV20-1; clone_size: .; d_call: .; cdr3_nt: TGCAGTGTCTTCCAGGGGATTGGCAATTCACCCCTCCACTTT; cdr3_aa: CSVFQGIGNSPLHF
j_call: TRBJ1-5; v_call: TRBV11-2; clone_size: many; d_call: .; cdr3_nt: TGTGCCAGCAGCTTCCGGGGAGGTAGCAATCAGCCCCAGCATTTT; cdr3_aa: CASSFRGGSNQPQHF
j_call: TRBJ2-1; v_call: TRBV19; clone_size: few; d_call: .; cdr3_nt: TGTGCCAGTAGTATAGCTGACTCAGTTGGGCAGTTCTTC; cdr3_aa: CASSIADSVGQFF
j_call: TRBJ2-5; v_call: TRBV2; clone_size: .; d_call: .; cdr3_nt: TGTGCCAGCAGTGTCGGGGTACTCGCGGAGACCCAGTACTTC; cdr3_aa: CASSVGVLAETQYF
j_call: TRBJ1-1; v_call: TRBV19; clone_size: .; d_call: TRBD1; cdr3_nt: TGTGCCAGTGGTACTTTACCGGGACAGGGGAACACTGAAGCTTTCTTT; cdr3_aa: CASGTLPGQGNTEAFF
j_call: TRBJ1-2; v_call: TRBV20-1; clone_size: few; d_call: .; cdr3_nt: TGCAGTGCTAGAGGAGGGGTGATAGACTATGGCTACACCTTC; cdr3_aa: CSARGGVIDYGYTF
j_call: TRBJ2-1; v_call: TRBV12-3/TRBV12-4; clone_size: many; d_call: .; cdr3_nt: TGTGCCAGCAGTTTAGGGCTAGATCCCAATGAGCAGTTCTTC; cdr3_aa: CASSLGLDPNEQFF
j_call: TRBJ2-7; v_call: TRBV20-1; clone_size: many; d_call: TRBD2; cdr3_nt: TGCAGTGCTAGGCCCCTGAGCGGGGGGAACTACGAGCAGTACTTC; cdr3_aa: CSARPLSGGNYEQYF
j_call: TRBJ2-7; v_call: TRBV7-8; clone_size: many; d_call: TRBD1; cdr3_nt: TGTGCCAGCACCAGAAGTATTAGGACAGGGGACCACGAGCAGTACTTC; cdr3_aa: CASTRSIRTGDHEQYF
j_call: TRBJ2-2; v_call: TRBV20-1; clone_size: .; d_call: .; cdr3_nt: TGCAGTGCTAGAGATGGACGGGGGAATACCGGGGAGCTGTTTTTT; cdr3_aa: CSARDGRGNTGELFF
j_call: TRBJ1-3; v_call: TRBV5-8; clone_size: .; d_call: TRBD1; cdr3_nt: TGTGCCAGCAGCCAGGGACAGACCTCTGGAAACACCATATATTTT; cdr3_aa: CASSQGQTSGNTIYF
j_call: TRBJ2-6; v_call: TRBV7-9; clone_size: few; d_call: .; cdr3_nt: TGTGCCAGCAGCTTTTTCCCCTCTGGGGCCAACGTCCTGACTTTC; cdr3_aa: CASSFFPSGANVLTF
j_call: TRBJ1-1; v_call: TRBV30; clone_size: many; d_call: .; cdr3_nt: TGTGCCTGGAGCCGAGGTTCGAGAGGTGAAGCTTTCTTT; cdr3_aa: CAWSRGSRGEAFF
j_call: TRBJ2-1; v_call: TRBV19; clone_size: few; d_call: TRBD2; cdr3_nt: TGTGCCAGTAGTATGGGGACTAGCCGGAGCTCCTACAATGAGCAGTTCTTC; cdr3_aa: CASSMGTSRSSYNEQFF
j_call: TRBJ1-1; v_call: TRBV28; clone_size: many; d_call: .; cdr3_nt: TGTGCCAGCAGTTCCTATTCCGCCTCGGGTTTTCCTTTCTTT; cdr3_aa: CASSSYSASGFPFF
j_call: TRBJ1-1; v_call: TRBV20-1; clone_size: once; d_call: TRBD1; cdr3_nt: TGCAGTGCTAGAGATCCGGGACAGGGGGCTAGCTCGAACACTGAAGCTTTCTTT; cdr3_aa: CSARDPGQGASSNTEAFF
j_call: TRBJ1-2; v_call: TRBV12-3/TRBV12-4; clone_size: many; d_call: .; cdr3_nt: TGTGCCAGCAGTCCCCCGAGAGGCAGGGGCTATGGCTACACCTTC; cdr3_aa: CASSPPRGRGYGYTF
j_call: TRBJ2-7; v_call: TRBV12-3/TRBV12-4; clone_size: many; d_call: .; cdr3_nt: TGTGCCAGCAGGGACAGTGGCAACGAGCAGTACTTC; cdr3_aa: CASRDSGNEQYF
j_call: TRBJ1-2; v_call: TRBV10-3; clone_size: many; d_call: .; cdr3_nt: TGTGCCATCAGTGAGTCGGCGACAATAGAAGGCTACACCTTC; cdr3_aa: CAISESATIEGYTF
j_call: TRBJ2-3; v_call: TRBV25-1; clone_size: .; d_call: .; cdr3_nt: TGTGCCAGCAGTGATCGGGGCCAGAGAGATACGCAGTATTTT; cdr3_aa: CASSDRGQRDTQYF
j_call: TRBJ1-2; v_call: TRBV11-2; clone_size: few; d_call: .; cdr3_nt: TGTGCCAGCAGCTTATCTTTTTCTTATGGCTACACCTTC; cdr3_aa: CASSLSFSYGYTF
j_call: TRBJ2-2; v_call: TRBV6-1; clone_size: many; d_call: .; cdr3_nt: TGTGCCAGCAGTGCTAGGACAGAGAACACCGGGGAGCTGTTTTTT; cdr3_aa: CASSARTENTGELFF
j_call: TRBJ2-3; v_call: TRBV18; clone_size: .; d_call: TRBD2; cdr3_nt: TGTGCCAGCTCACCCGGACTAGCGGGAGCCTCGGGGGCAGATACGCAGTATTTT; cdr3_aa: CASSPGLAGASGADTQYF